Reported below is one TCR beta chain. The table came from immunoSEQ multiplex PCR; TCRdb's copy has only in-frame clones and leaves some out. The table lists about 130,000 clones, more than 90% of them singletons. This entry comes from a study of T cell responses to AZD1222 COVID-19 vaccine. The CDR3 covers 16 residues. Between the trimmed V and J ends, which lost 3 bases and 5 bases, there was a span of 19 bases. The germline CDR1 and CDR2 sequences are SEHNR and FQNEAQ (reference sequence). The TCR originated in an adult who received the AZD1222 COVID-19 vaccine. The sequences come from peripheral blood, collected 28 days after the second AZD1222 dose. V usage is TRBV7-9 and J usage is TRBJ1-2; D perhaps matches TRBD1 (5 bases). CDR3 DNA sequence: TGTGCCAGCAGCTTGGACACGGTATTAATGATATATGGCTACACCTTC. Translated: CASSLDTVLMIYGYTF.